One sample yielded the 7 T cell receptor beta chains listed below, sequenced in a study of blood T cells in healthy people across ages. A second about 6 to 12 cycle PCR used barcoded and J-beta primers. One entry per CDR3 protein, called by TCRdb with MiXCR from the 5' RACE reads. The sample lists 1.5 million to 2 million distinct CDR3 sequences; roughly 27% were seen once. Sequenced sample: blood. Receptor source: a woman aged 30 to 39 in good health.

This clonotype was seen at least ten times. V is TRBV18 and J is TRBJ2-7, with TRBD2 matching over 7 bases. Germline values: CDR1 KGHSH, CDR2 LQKENI. J lost 3 bases, V lost 6 bases, and 5 bases had no gene match. This CDR3 is built from 13 residues. This CDR3 is CASSQGLLYEQYF. CDR3 bases: TGTGCCAGCTCGCAGGGACTACTCTACGAGCAGTACTTC.

This clonotype came up a few times. Possible read error: a much larger clone is one base away. The chain joins TRBV29-1 to TRBJ2-7; the match to TRBD1 covers 7 bases. After removal of 8 bases from V and 3 bases from J, the junction contained 10 bases not matched to a gene. CDR1 is SQVTM, CDR2 ANQGSEA, per germline. This CDR3 comprises 13 residues. The CDR3 region is CSSRTGGLYEQYF. CDR3 coding DNA: TGCAGCTCCCGGACAGGTGGACTCTACGAGCAGTACTTC.

The sample holds a few counts of this clonotype. The chain links TRBV2 to TRBJ2-3; D is unresolved. V shed 6 bases and J shed 4 bases, with 17 bases lying between them. The CDR3 is made up of 15 amino acids. The V gene's germline CDR1 is SNHLY and CDR2 FYNNEI. The CDR3, as DNA: TGTGCCAGCAGAGCCGACCGAGCATCGGCAGATACGCAGTATTTT. This codes for CASRADRASADTQYF.

CDR3 sequence: CASSYHPAGGPYEQYF. The CDR3, as DNA: TGTGCCAGCAGTTACCATCCAGCGGGGGGGCCCTACGAGCAGTACTTC. The chain has TRBV6-2 or TRBV6-3 and TRBJ2-7; TRBD2 agrees at 10 bases. After removal of 2 bases from V and 2 bases from J, the junction contained 6 bases not matched to a gene. Germline V gives CDR1 MNHEY, CDR2 SVGEGT. This CDR3 comprises 16 residues.

This sequence joins TRBV20-1 and TRBJ2-7, with TRBD1 matching over 7 bases. Germline V CDR1 and CDR2: DFQATT, SNEGSKA (reference sequence). The CDR3 has 13 residues. The V gene end was trimmed by 4 bases and the J gene end by 1 base; junction bases not matched to a gene: 4. The CDR3 loop reads CSAKTGYSYEQYF. The CDR3 DNA reads TGCAGTGCTAAGACAGGGTATTCCTACGAGCAGTACTTC.

This clonotype showed up just a few times. The chain couples TRBV28 to TRBJ2-5, with 9 bases identical to TRBD1. The DNA end is a closer match to TRBJ2-7, so the J assignment may be wrong. This CDR3 comprises 15 residues. Germline V CDR1 and CDR2: MDHEN, SYDVKM. The CDR3 DNA reads TGTGCCAGCAGCCTCCCGGGACAGGGAGGTTTCGAGCAGTACTTC. Its translation is CASSLPGQGGFEQYF.

In the case of this clonotype: The junction departs from germline at one end; a sequencing error may be responsible. The rearrangement uses TRBV28 and TRBJ2-1, with D maybe TRBD1 (6 bases). CDR1 is MDHEN and CDR2 is SYDVKM in the germline V gene. This CDR3 contains 13 residues. CDR3 DNA sequence: TGTGCCAGTCATGGACAGATGTACAATGCGCAGTTCTTC. It yields the protein CASHGQMYNAQFF.